These T cell receptor beta chains were read from a single sample in a study of T cell responses to AZD1222 COVID-19 vaccine. Only in-frame clones appear in the TCRdb table, and some are missing; sequencing was by immunoSEQ multiplex PCR. The profile shows fewer than 200,000 clones, 90% to 95% of them singletons. Sequences were derived from peripheral blood, sampled 28 days after the second AZD1222 dose. These receptors were collected from an adult who received the AZD1222 COVID-19 vaccine. Both conserved end residues are part of each CDR3. Fields, in order: V gene, J gene, CDR3 protein.

v_gene: TRBV6-6; j_gene: TRBJ1-4; CDR3aa: CASSYPRTATNEKLFF
v_gene: TRBV5-6; j_gene: TRBJ2-1; CDR3aa: CASSRQGISPYNEQFF
v_gene: TRBV5-1; j_gene: TRBJ1-1; CDR3aa: CASSLGGSAEAFF
v_gene: TRBV27; j_gene: TRBJ1-2; CDR3aa: CASSLYPGDKGGYTF
v_gene: TRBV6-5; j_gene: TRBJ2-7; CDR3aa: CASRDRGWGEQYF
v_gene: TRBV18; j_gene: TRBJ1-1; CDR3aa: CASSPSDREAFF
v_gene: TRBV5-4; j_gene: TRBJ1-2; CDR3aa: CASSSNRDRGNYGYTF
v_gene: TRBV6-5; j_gene: TRBJ1-1; CDR3aa: CASSLGLNTEAFF
v_gene: TRBV12-3/TRBV12-4; j_gene: TRBJ2-5; CDR3aa: CASSLIETQYF
v_gene: TRBV6-5; j_gene: TRBJ1-1; CDR3aa: CASLFAGGDGKAFF
v_gene: TRBV28; j_gene: TRBJ2-7; CDR3aa: CASSPPGQPVGEYF
v_gene: TRBV28; j_gene: TRBJ1-5; CDR3aa: CASTTDSNQPQHF
v_gene: TRBV30; j_gene: TRBJ2-1; CDR3aa: CAWQGAGVYNEQFF
v_gene: TRBV11-2; j_gene: TRBJ2-1; CDR3aa: CASSSLRNEQFF
v_gene: TRBV7-6; j_gene: TRBJ2-5; CDR3aa: CASSLEDIAGGPQETQYF
v_gene: TRBV12-3/TRBV12-4; j_gene: TRBJ1-2; CDR3aa: CASRPGTSYGYTF
v_gene: TRBV28; j_gene: TRBJ1-1; CDR3aa: CATERRSQAFF
v_gene: TRBV18; j_gene: TRBJ1-1; CDR3aa: CASSPTGDTEAFF
v_gene: TRBV7-2; j_gene: TRBJ2-5; CDR3aa: CASSPLMSGGETQYF
v_gene: TRBV7-6; j_gene: TRBJ2-1; CDR3aa: CASSLEGLADMSSYNEQFF
v_gene: TRBV7-2; j_gene: TRBJ1-2; CDR3aa: CASSLDAGYWGYTF
v_gene: TRBV19; j_gene: TRBJ1-5; CDR3aa: CASRRQGRLNQPQHF
v_gene: TRBV14; j_gene: TRBJ2-5; CDR3aa: CASSQLQETQYF
v_gene: TRBV19; j_gene: TRBJ2-7; CDR3aa: CASSITGGEQYF
v_gene: TRBV6-1; j_gene: TRBJ2-3; CDR3aa: CASSEALTRVPTDTQYF
v_gene: TRBV19; j_gene: TRBJ1-6; CDR3aa: CASSIGYSPLHF
v_gene: TRBV28; j_gene: TRBJ2-5; CDR3aa: CASSRAGVWGETQYF
v_gene: TRBV7-3; j_gene: TRBJ2-4; CDR3aa: CASSPGPDREKNIQYF
v_gene: TRBV5-6; j_gene: TRBJ1-3; CDR3aa: CASSTSRDRGGLAGNTIYF
v_gene: TRBV5-6; j_gene: TRBJ2-7; CDR3aa: CASSPLSNSYEQYF
v_gene: TRBV6-5; j_gene: TRBJ2-7; CDR3aa: CASSLNYEQYF
v_gene: TRBV21-1; j_gene: TRBJ1-3; CDR3aa: CAGLLQGQNTIYF
v_gene: TRBV2; j_gene: TRBJ2-5; CDR3aa: CASSSVGRETQYF
v_gene: TRBV2; j_gene: TRBJ1-5; CDR3aa: CASSEALSYSNQPQHF
v_gene: TRBV11-3; j_gene: TRBJ1-6; CDR3aa: CASSSLSNSPLHF
v_gene: TRBV11-2; j_gene: TRBJ1-3; CDR3aa: CASRHPRGGGGNTIYF
v_gene: TRBV28; j_gene: TRBJ1-5; CDR3aa: CASKLGGASRQPQHF
v_gene: TRBV7-9; j_gene: TRBJ1-1; CDR3aa: CASSSSRITNTEAFF
v_gene: TRBV7-9; j_gene: TRBJ1-5; CDR3aa: CASSPTGQPQHF
v_gene: TRBV3-1/TRBV3-2; j_gene: TRBJ2-2; CDR3aa: CASTTGTGELFF
v_gene: TRBV11-3; j_gene: TRBJ1-1; CDR3aa: CASSGGTEAFF
v_gene: TRBV7-9; j_gene: TRBJ2-2; CDR3aa: CASRTIRGTNTGELFF
v_gene: TRBV3-1/TRBV3-2; j_gene: TRBJ1-2; CDR3aa: CASSQARVYGYTF
v_gene: TRBV6-1; j_gene: TRBJ1-5; CDR3aa: CASSVLRSGAYQPQHF
v_gene: TRBV7-2; j_gene: TRBJ1-2; CDR3aa: CASSWDVGYGYTF
v_gene: TRBV6-5; j_gene: TRBJ2-1; CDR3aa: CASRLRDRIDEQFF
v_gene: TRBV12-5; j_gene: TRBJ1-2; CDR3aa: CASGPGMSGYTF
v_gene: TRBV7-2; j_gene: TRBJ1-3; CDR3aa: CASSLTVHSGNTIYF
v_gene: TRBV5-1; j_gene: TRBJ1-4; CDR3aa: CASSVDRDNEKLFF
v_gene: TRBV29-1; j_gene: TRBJ1-4; CDR3aa: CSVGQGEEKLFF
v_gene: TRBV7-8; j_gene: TRBJ2-7; CDR3aa: CASRLLSGRAGEQYF
v_gene: TRBV6-1; j_gene: TRBJ1-5; CDR3aa: CASSVQGAAVRSNQPQHF
v_gene: TRBV7-8; j_gene: TRBJ2-1; CDR3aa: CASSSDRYGVEGYEQFF
v_gene: TRBV10-3; j_gene: TRBJ1-5; CDR3aa: CAISDGAVPNQPQHF
v_gene: TRBV5-5; j_gene: TRBJ1-2; CDR3aa: CASSLPGGRHYGYTF
v_gene: TRBV28; j_gene: TRBJ1-4; CDR3aa: CASSLYVTGGNEKLFF
v_gene: TRBV15; j_gene: TRBJ2-2; CDR3aa: CATSRELAGVSPGELFF